Listed below are T cell receptor beta chains from one sample, sequenced in a study of regulatory T cells in long-lasting Graves disease. Using its own MiXCR run on the multiplex PCR reads, TCRdb lists one record per CDR3 protein. Here the sample spans around 470,000 distinct CDR3 sequences, about 14% being singletons. The same specimen was also included in a second study, on T cells in Graves' hyperthyroidism and ophthalmopathy.

This material consisted of peripheral blood mononuclear cells (PBMCs), taken at new diagnosis, from a patient treated with antithyroid drugs. These receptors came from a woman between 50 and 59 years old with Graves disease. Each CDR3 is given with its conserved first and last residue. D genes are given only for firm matches. The size entry is marked missing in some rows and otherwise reads once, few, many or a size class.

d_call	v_call	clone_size	j_call	cdr3_length	cdr3_nt	cdr3_aa
NA	TRBV29-1	many	TRBJ2-1	14	TGCAGCGGCACTTCGAAGGATAAGCGTTATGAGCAGTTCTTC	CSGTSKDKRYEQFF
NA	TRBV24-1	few	TRBJ1-5	15	TGTGCCACCAGTGAAGGAGTTCTAAGCAATCAGCCCCAGCATTTT	CATSEGVLSNQPQHF
NA	TRBV28	many	TRBJ2-7	11	TGTGCCAGCAGACAGGACTACGAGCAGTACTTC	CASRQDYEQYF
TRBD2	TRBV20-1	many	TRBJ2-7	15	TGCAGTGCCCCCTTCGAAGGGTCAGCGGGATCCGAGCAGTACTTC	CSAPFEGSAGSEQYF
TRBD2	TRBV5-1	few	TRBJ2-7	15	TGCGCCAGCAGCCAAGGGCGGGAGAGCTCCTACGAGCAGTACTTC	CASSQGRESSYEQYF
NA	TRBV3-1	few	TRBJ2-5	13	TGTGCCAGCAGCCAAGAACTCCAAGAGACCCAGTACTTC	CASSQELQETQYF
NA	TRBV19	once	TRBJ2-1	15	TGTGCCAGTAGTATTATGAGGAGCTCCTACAATGGGCAGTTCTTC	CASSIMRSSYNGQFF
NA	TRBV11-2	many	TRBJ2-1	17	TGTGCCAGCAGCTTAGATAGCGTTCCGGGAGCGCTCAATGAGCAGTTCTTC	CASSLDSVPGALNEQFF
TRBD1	TRBV29-1	NA	TRBJ2-7	13	TGCAGCGTTTTCCGGGACAGGGGCTCGGAGCAGTACTTC	CSVFRDRGSEQYF
TRBD1	TRBV20-1	many	TRBJ2-2	15	TGCAGTGCTACTCCAGGGGGATTGTACACCGGGGAGCTGTTTTTT	CSATPGGLYTGELFF
NA	TRBV7-3	few	TRBJ1-6	9	TGTGCCGCAGGGGTACCCCTCCACTTT	CAAGVPLHF
NA	TRBV3-1	many	TRBJ1-2	13	TGTGCCAGCAGCCCCGGGAACGGCTATGCGCTCACCTTC	CASSPGNGYALTF
NA	TRBV29-1	NA	TRBJ1-6	11	TGCAGCGTTGTCTATGGGAGCACCCTCCACTTT	CSVVYGSTLHF
NA	TRBV3-1	many	TRBJ1-5	16	TGTGCCAGCAGCCAAGGGCGGGACCTTATTAATCAGCCCCAGCATTTT	CASSQGRDLINQPQHF
TRBD2	TRBV5-1	NA	TRBJ2-7	15	TGCGCCAGCAGCTTGGCCGGGACTAGCGGGAGCGCGGAGTACTTC	CASSLAGTSGSAEYF
TRBD2	TRBV3-1	many	TRBJ2-1	16	TGTGCCAGCAGCCAAGCGGGACTAGCGGCCTACAATGAGCAGTTCTTC	CASSQAGLAAYNEQFF
NA	TRBV5-1	few	TRBJ2-2	17	TGCGCCAGCAGCACACCGCGGGGAGACTTCAACACCGGGGAGCTGTTTTTT	CASSTPRGDFNTGELFF
NA	TRBV25-1	many	TRBJ2-3	18	TGTGCCAGCAGTGAATTAGGGGGGGGGAGAGGGCTCGCAGATACGCAGTATTTT	CASSELGGGRGLADTQYF
NA	TRBV28	many	TRBJ1-5	18	TGTGCCAGCAGTACTCACCGGGCCCCAAGGCCTGACAATCAGCCCCAGCATTTT	CASSTHRAPRPDNQPQHF
NA	TRBV6-9	many	TRBJ1-1	14	TGTGCCAGCAGTTACTCTCGGGAGAGCACTGAAGCTTTCTTT	CASSYSRESTEAFF
NA	TRBV7-9	NA	TRBJ2-3	14	TGTGCCAGCAGCCAAGATACGAGGGATTCTACGCAGTATTTT	CASSQDTRDSTQYF
NA	TRBV5-1	few	TRBJ2-1	17	TGCGCCAGCAGCCGGCCGGGCACAGGGCTCTCCTACAATGAGCAGTTCTTC	CASSRPGTGLSYNEQFF
NA	TRBV27	NA	TRBJ1-2	13	TGTGCCAGCAGCACAGGGTTTCGCTATGGCTACACCTTC	CASSTGFRYGYTF
NA	TRBV12-3/TRBV12-4	NA	TRBJ2-7	13	TGTGCCAGCAGTTTCGGACAACTCTACGAGCAGTACTTC	CASSFGQLYEQYF
NA	TRBV2	large	TRBJ2-7	12	TGTGCCAGCATTCGGACAGTCTACGAGCAGTACTTC	CASIRTVYEQYF
NA	TRBV3-1	few	TRBJ2-3	15	TGTGCCAGCAGCCCATTAGGGGGAGGGGTTGATACGCAGTATTTT	CASSPLGGGVDTQYF
TRBD1	TRBV5-5	many	TRBJ2-4	15	TGTGCCAGCAGCCCGACAGGGGCGACCCTAAACATTCAGTACTTC	CASSPTGATLNIQYF
NA	TRBV19	NA	TRBJ1-6	15	TGTGCCAGTAGTGCCGGGACACCTTATAATTCACCCCTCCACTTT	CASSAGTPYNSPLHF
NA	TRBV9	many	TRBJ1-5	15	TGTGCCAGCAGCGTAGCCGGTGATGCAGTTCAGCCCCAGCATTTT	CASSVAGDAVQPQHF
NA	TRBV7-2	many	TRBJ2-1	13	TGTGCCAGCAGCTTAGGGTTCAGGGGTAATTGGTTCTTC	CASSLGFRGNWFF
TRBD1	TRBV6-9	many	TRBJ2-2	15	TGTGCCAGCAGTTACGGGACAGCGGCCACCGGGGAGCTGTTTTTT	CASSYGTAATGELFF
NA	TRBV29-1	many	TRBJ1-1	17	TGCAGCGTTAAGGATCTGGGGTTAACGCGGATGAACACTGAAGCTTTCTTT	CSVKDLGLTRMNTEAFF
NA	TRBV7-3	NA	TRBJ1-1	15	TGTGCCAGCAGCTTAAACCGAGACACGAACACTGAAGCTTTCTTT	CASSLNRDTNTEAFF
TRBD2	TRBV4-1	NA	TRBJ2-1	15	TGCGCCAGCAGCCAGCCGGGACTAGCTACCAATGAGCAGTTCTTC	CASSQPGLATNEQFF
TRBD2	TRBV29-1	few	TRBJ2-1	19	TGCAGCGGCGATCAGATTGGGGGCCCGCGACGGGAGGGCCAGGGTGAGCAGTTCTTC	CSGDQIGGPRREGQGEQFF
NA	TRBV10-3	few	TRBJ2-2	15	TGTGCCATCAGTTCAACAGAACTAAGCACCGGGGAGCTGTTTTTT	CAISSTELSTGELFF
NA	TRBV5-1	many	TRBJ1-1	13	TGCGCCAGCAGTCTGGATGGTGTCACTGAAGCTTTCTTT	CASSLDGVTEAFF
TRBD1	TRBV19	NA	TRBJ1-5	17	TGTGCCAGTAGTATGGGGACAGGGTCTTATAGCAATCAGCCCCAGCATTTT	CASSMGTGSYSNQPQHF
TRBD2	TRBV19	NA	TRBJ2-1	18	TGTGCCAGTACCCGGACTAGCGGGAGCCTCTTTTCAGGCAATGAGCAGTTCTTC	CASTRTSGSLFSGNEQFF
TRBD2	TRBV20-1	many	TRBJ2-5	17	TGCAGTGCTAGCCGACCACCTAGCGGGAGGGGGGTAGGGACCCAGTACTTC	CSASRPPSGRGVGTQYF
TRBD1	TRBV10-3	few	TRBJ1-5	15	TGTGCCATCAGTCAGGGGAGACAGGGAAATCAGCCCCAGCATTTT	CAISQGRQGNQPQHF
NA	TRBV28	many	TRBJ1-3	15	TGTGCCAGCAAAACACCTCAATACTCTGGAAACACCATATATTTT	CASKTPQYSGNTIYF
NA	TRBV5-4	NA	TRBJ1-1	15	TGTGCCAGCAGCGGAGGGGGTAGTTGGAACACTGAAGCTTTCTTT	CASSGGGSWNTEAFF
NA	TRBV2	many	TRBJ1-2	13	TGTGCCAGCAGTGTTAGGCGAGATGGTGGCTACACCTTC	CASSVRRDGGYTF
NA	TRBV4-1	NA	TRBJ1-5	14	TGCGCCAGTACCCCCACAGGGTACAATCAGCCCCAGCATTTT	CASTPTGYNQPQHF
TRBD1	TRBV12-3/TRBV12-4	NA	TRBJ1-2	15	TGTGCCAGCAGTTTTGACGGGACAGTCAATGGTGGCCACACCTTC	CASSFDGTVNGGHTF
NA	TRBV30	NA	TRBJ2-1	12	TGTGCCTGGAGCCCGACGGGCCACGAGCAGTTCTTC	CAWSPTGHEQFF
NA	TRBV2	few	TRBJ2-2	13	TGTGCCAGCAGGTATAGTGGTACCGGGGAGCTGTTTTTT	CASRYSGTGELFF
NA	TRBV12-3/TRBV12-4	NA	TRBJ1-2	13	TGTGCCAGCAGTTTAGCGGAAGTCTATGGCTACACCTTC	CASSLAEVYGYTF
TRBD1	TRBV19	many	TRBJ1-1	14	TGTGCCAGTAGTATGGGACAGTCGGGCACTGAAGCTTTCTTT	CASSMGQSGTEAFF
NA	TRBV14	NA	TRBJ1-5	16	TGTGCCAGCAGCCAGGAGGCCGGGACCGACGATCAGCCCCAGCATTTT	CASSQEAGTDDQPQHF
NA	TRBV15	NA	TRBJ2-7	16	TGTGCCACCAGCAGAGCTTCGGTTAGCGGTTCCTACGAGCAGTACTTC	CATSRASVSGSYEQYF
NA	TRBV14	NA	TRBJ1-1	13	TGTGCCAGCAGCCAAATATTGAACACTGAAGCTTTCTTT	CASSQILNTEAFF
TRBD2	TRBV9	NA	TRBJ2-1	14	TGTGCCAGCAGCGTAGCGGGAGGCAGCAATGAGCAGTTCTTC	CASSVAGGSNEQFF
NA	TRBV10-3	many	TRBJ2-2	17	TGTGCCATCAGTGAGACGAGGCGGCAGGGAGGCACCGGGGAGCTGTTTTTT	CAISETRRQGGTGELFF